A selection of T cell receptor beta chains follows, all from one sample in a study of T-cell reconstitution after alpha-beta-depleted transplantation in children. Each CDR3 protein gets one entry after TCRdb re-called the PCR reads with MiXCR. Counted here are 580,000 or so distinct CDR3 sequences, around 23% occurring once; the ten biggest clones make up around an eighth. Sequencing used PBMCs, mostly from graft donor cells, obtained 360 days after TCRalphabeta/CD19-depleted stem cell transplant. These TCRs come from a boy less than two years old who had a stem cell transplant for acute myeloid leukemia, so the T cells may come from the graft donor. Both conserved end residues are trimmed from each CDR3. D genes are given only for firm matches. Size is stated for part of the rows, as once, few or many counts, or as a class when the clone is expanded.

.	TRBV15	.	ATSKGYPNTGELF
TRBD1	TRBV20-1	.	SARDRTGANYGYT
.	TRBV5-1	many	ASSPDGSRGASSYEQY
TRBD2	TRBV19	once	ASSSPAGGFDEQF
.	TRBV15	.	ATSRVISYEQY
.	TRBV5-5	.	ASSTGTRGTQY
.	TRBV12-3/TRBV12-4	.	ASSSYGEAF
.	TRBV20-1	.	SARFAGLESLSEAF
.	TRBV12-3/TRBV12-4	many	ASSNIAPDTQY
.	TRBV9	few	ASSVVFNEQF
.	TRBV6-1	.	ASRDTRIETQY
.	TRBV6-5	many	ASSYSRGGGELF
.	TRBV10-3	.	AISEGKNYGYT
.	TRBV7-9	few	ASSSWTVRDTEAF
.	TRBV20-1	.	SAEDGRISYEQY
.	TRBV24-1	few	ATSDHVGDTQY
.	TRBV9	.	ASSGGGDPTYEQY
TRBD1	TRBV7-9	few	ASSSIMDRAQETQY
.	TRBV6-1	.	ASSQRGRAGANVLT
TRBD1	TRBV5-1	few	ASSSTGEPGNTIY
TRBD1	TRBV6-1	few	ASTLGQGGTDTQY
TRBD2	TRBV12-3/TRBV12-4	few	ASSLFGGSSYEQY
.	TRBV20-1	.	SARFQGLQPQH
.	TRBV29-1	.	SVEGPRRGHSNTGELF
.	TRBV18	few	ASSPKGTGSNEQF
.	TRBV2	.	ATREANTGELF
TRBD2	TRBV20-1	many	SARGRTSGAYNEQF
.	TRBV7-8	few	ASSFWDSPLH